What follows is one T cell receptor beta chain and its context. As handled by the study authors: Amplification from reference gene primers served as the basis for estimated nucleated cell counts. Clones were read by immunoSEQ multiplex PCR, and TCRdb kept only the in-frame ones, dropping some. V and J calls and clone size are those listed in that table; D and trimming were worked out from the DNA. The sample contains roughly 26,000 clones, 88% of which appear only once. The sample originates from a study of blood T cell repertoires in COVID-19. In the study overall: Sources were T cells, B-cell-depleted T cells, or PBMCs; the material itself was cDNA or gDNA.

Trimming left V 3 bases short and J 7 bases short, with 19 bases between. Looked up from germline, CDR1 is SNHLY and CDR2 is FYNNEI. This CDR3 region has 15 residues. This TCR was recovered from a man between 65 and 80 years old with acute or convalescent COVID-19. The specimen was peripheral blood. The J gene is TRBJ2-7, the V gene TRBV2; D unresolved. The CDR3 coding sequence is TGTGCCAGCAGTGATATTGGTCTCTCGGTCGGGGAGCAGTACTTC. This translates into CASSDIGLSVGEQYF.